These 16 T cell receptor beta chains share one sample of origin, sequenced in a study of cytomegalovirus exposure and HLA in healthy donors. The PCR ran on 60 Vbeta and 13 Jbeta primers. Assay used: immunoSEQ multiplex PCR; TCRdb lists only in-frame clones, some missing. The sample yields roughly 120,000 clones, 15% seen once. Sequenced: PBMCs. Every receptor here comes from a young woman in good health and CMV-seronegative.

The rearrangement uses TRBV19 and TRBJ2-5, with a tentative D call TRBD2 (6 bases). Germline V gene lookup returns CDR1 LNHDA and CDR2 SQIVND (reference sequence). The CDR3 spans 14 residues. Trimming cost V 5 bases and J 4 bases, with 14 bases left between them. The CDR3: CASSASVVGETQYF. The CDR3 nucleotides are TGTGCCAGTAGTGCTAGCGTTGTAGGAGAGACCCAGTACTTC.

The rearrangement links TRBV30 to TRBJ2-2; tentatively, D is TRBD2 (5 bases). Trimming took off 2 bases at V and 13 bases at J, with 14 bases between the two ends. Germline V CDR1 and CDR2: GTSNPN, SVGIG (reference sequence). The CDR3 totals 12 residues. CDR3 DNA: TGTGCCTGGAGTCTTGCGGGCCTAGCGCTGTTTTTT. Amino acids: CAWSLAGLALFF. The full variable domain, with the rest looked up from reference TRBV30 and TRBJ2-2, is SQTIHQWPATLVQPVGSPLSLECTVEGTSNPNLYWYRQAAGRGLQLLFYSVGIGQISSEVPQNLSASRPQDRQFILSSKKLLLSDSGFYLCAWSLAGLALFFGEGSRLTVL.

Only a few counts were recorded for this clone. The rearrangement uses TRBV2 and TRBJ2-1; maybe TRBD2 (6 bases). V was pared by 2 bases and J by 3 bases, with 8 bases between. Germline CDR1 is SNHLY and CDR2 is FYNNEI. The CDR3 has 14 residues. For the CDR3, the DNA is TGTGCCAGCAGTGAACGGGACTTCTACAATGAGCAGTTCTTC. Protein product: CASSERDFYNEQFF.

J is TRBJ2-1 and V is TRBV7-2; TRBD2 matches at 10 bases. With V trimmed by 9 bases and J by 9 bases, 14 bases remained unmatched. The CDR3 is made up of 15 amino acids. Germline V gene sequence: CDR1 SGHTA, CDR2 FQGNSA. In nucleotides, the CDR3 is TGTGCCAGTACGAAGGAAGGACTAGCGGAAGGTGAGCAGTTCTTC. Its protein is CASTKEGLAEGEQFF.

This chain links TRBV19 with TRBJ2-2, with 9 nucleotides matching TRBD2. The CDR3 loop spans 15 amino acids. The J segment lost 4 bases and the V segment lost 9 bases, leaving 9 bases of the junction unmatched. The germline V gene has CDR1 LNHDA and CDR2 SQIVND (reference sequence). The CDR3 nucleotides read TGTGCCAGCCAGTGGCAAGCGGGGGGCACCGGGGAGCTGTTTTTT. It translates to CASQWQAGGTGELFF.

This sequence joins TRBV9 and TRBJ2-3; D possibly corresponds to TRBD2 (6 bases). Trimming pared 7 bases from V and 7 bases from J, leaving 7 bases between. This CDR3 spans 10 amino acids. CDR1 is SGDLS, CDR2 YYNGEE, per germline. For the CDR3, the DNA is TGTGCCAGCGGAGGGAATACGCAGTATTTT. Its translation: CASGGNTQYF.

The rearrangement links TRBV28 to TRBJ2-5; 10 nucleotides align to TRBD2. The V gene end was trimmed by 6 bases and the J gene end by 3 bases; junction bases not matched to a gene: 7. Germline V gene lookup returns CDR1 MDHEN and CDR2 SYDVKM. This CDR3 has 15 residues. CDR3 protein: CASRKAGGGKETQYF. The DNA of the CDR3 is TGTGCCAGCAGAAAAGCGGGAGGGGGTAAAGAGACCCAGTACTTC.

The chain is built from TRBV2 and TRBJ2-2, with 8 bases fitting TRBD2. The CDR3 has 14 residues. J was trimmed by 3 bases and V by 8 bases; bases with no gene match: 5. Germline V gives CDR1 SNHLY, CDR2 FYNNEI. For the CDR3, the DNA is TGTGCCAGCGAAATGCGGGGGGACACCGGGGAGCTGTTTTTT. Translated: CASEMRGDTGELFF.

The rearrangement joins TRBV4-1 to TRBJ2-1, with 11 bases matching TRBD2. The CDR3 is made up of 15 amino acids. The germline V gene encodes CDR1 MGHRA and CDR2 YSYEKL. Trimming took 0 bases from V and 9 from J; bases not matched to a gene: 4. In nucleotides, the CDR3 is TGCGCCAGCAGCCAAGAGAGCCTAGCGGGGGGTGAGCAGTTCTTC. This codes for CASSQESLAGGEQFF.

This clone was observed a handful of times. The J gene is TRBJ2-2, the V gene TRBV4-2; 7 bases are shared with TRBD2. The CDR3 spans 17 residues. J lost 3 bases, V lost 7 bases, and 14 bases had no gene match. Germline V CDR1 and CDR2: LGHNA, YNFKEQ. As DNA, the CDR3 is TGTGCCAGCACCGTACGAGCGGGGCCCGGGGACACCGGGGAGCTGTTTTTT. This translates into CASTVRAGPGDTGELFF.

V and J are TRBV5-5 and TRBJ2-7, with D unresolved. CDR3 length: 14 residues. Trimming shortened V by 0 bases and J by 2 bases, and 9 bases separated the two germline ends. CDR1 and CDR2 from the germline V gene are SGHKS and YYEKEE (reference sequence). This CDR3 reads CASSLGSPTYEQYF. The CDR3 region has the DNA TGTGCCAGCAGCTTGGGGAGCCCCACCTACGAGCAGTACTTC. The complete variable domain, with remaining parts taken from reference TRBV5-5 and TRBJ2-7, reads DAGVTQSPTHLIKTRGQQVTLRCSPISGHKSVSWYQQVLGQGPQFIFQYYEKEERGRGNFPDRFSARQFPNYSSELNVNALLLGDSALYLCASSLGSPTYEQYFGPGTRLTVT.

The V and J genes are TRBV5-6 and TRBJ2-7; 8 nucleotides align to TRBD2. With 1 base clipped from V and 4 bases from J, the junction kept 4 bases outside the gene matches. The CDR3 runs 14 residues. In germline, CDR1 is SGHDT, CDR2 YYEEEE. The CDR3 protein is CASSLTSGGYEQYF. CDR3 DNA: TGTGCCAGCAGCTTGACTAGCGGCGGATACGAGCAGTACTTC.

This clone appeared a few times. The chain has TRBV30 and TRBJ2-1; TRBD1 aligns across 9 bases. With V trimmed by 3 bases and J by 8 bases, 5 bases remained unmatched. The CDR3 is made up of 13 amino acids. The germline gives CDR1 GTSNPN, CDR2 SVGIG (reference sequence). DNA for the CDR3: TGTGCCTGGAGCGCCGGACAGGGGTATGAGCAGTTCTTC. Its translation: CAWSAGQGYEQFF. The full variable domain, rest sourced from reference TRBV30 and TRBJ2-1, is SQTIHQWPATLVQPVGSPLSLECTVEGTSNPNLYWYRQAAGRGLQLLFYSVGIGQISSEVPQNLSASRPQDRQFILSSKKLLLSDSGFYLCAWSAGQGYEQFFGPGTRLTVL.

The chain recombines TRBV28 with TRBJ2-5; D is uncertain. The CDR3 spans 14 residues. V lost 3 bases and J lost 5, with 13 bases in between. CDR1 and CDR2 from the germline V gene are MDHEN and SYDVKM. The CDR3 sequence: CASSFSGLWETQYF. The DNA for the CDR3 is TGTGCCAGCAGTTTTTCTGGGCTGTGGGAGACCCAGTACTTC.

V gene TRBV15 combines with J gene TRBJ1-1; possible D gene TRBD1, 5 bases. This CDR3 spans 14 amino acids. Trimming removed 5 bases from V and 5 bases from J, with 15 bases in between. CDR1 and CDR2 from the germline V gene are LNHNV and YYDKDF (reference sequence). The chain's CDR3 is CATSPQSRGTEAFF. In nucleotides, the CDR3 is TGTGCCACCAGCCCACAGTCACGGGGGACTGAAGCTTTCTTT.

The V gene is TRBV6-1, the J gene TRBJ2-7, with D perhaps matching TRBD1 (5 bases). This CDR3 is 13 amino acids long. Germline CDR1 reads MNHNS; CDR2 reads SASEGT. V lost 4 bases, J lost 7 bases, and 14 bases lay in between. CDR3 nucleotide sequence: TGTGCCAGCAGTGGTTCTCAGGGTGGGGAGCAGTACTTC. Translated, it gives CASSGSQGGEQYF.